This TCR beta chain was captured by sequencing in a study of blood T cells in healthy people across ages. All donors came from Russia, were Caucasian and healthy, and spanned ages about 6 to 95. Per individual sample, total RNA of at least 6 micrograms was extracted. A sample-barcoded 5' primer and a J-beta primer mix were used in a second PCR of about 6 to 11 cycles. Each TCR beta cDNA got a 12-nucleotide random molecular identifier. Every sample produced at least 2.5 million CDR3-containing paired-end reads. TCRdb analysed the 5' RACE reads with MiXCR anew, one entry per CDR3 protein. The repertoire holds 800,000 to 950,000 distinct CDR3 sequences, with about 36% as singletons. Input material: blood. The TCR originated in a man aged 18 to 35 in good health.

The DNA of the CDR3 is TGCGCCAGTCAACAGGGCGGAGGCTACACCTTC. Encoded protein: CASQQGGGYTF. This sequence joins TRBV5-1 and TRBJ1-2, with a possible D match to TRBD1 (6 bases). The CDR3 has 11 residues. V dropped 8 bases and J dropped 8 bases, with 13 bases sitting between them. CDR1 and CDR2 from the germline V gene are SGHRS and YFSETQ.